These 16 T cell receptor beta chains share one sample of origin, sequenced in a study of T cell repertoires in cytomegalovirus infection. TCRdb recomputed calls from the reads with MiXCR, one row per CDR3 protein. This sample has more than 150,000 distinct CDR3 sequences, with approximately 19% found just once. The sequencing sample was made of PBMCs. The origin of the receptors is a human donor in good health (CMV status not recorded). Some clones in this sample may be carry-over from other donors' samples.

The CDR3 protein is CASSESKTGGEKDYGYTF. CDR3 in DNA: TGTGCCAGCAGTGAATCCAAAACTGGGGGGGAGAAAGACTATGGCTACACCTTC. The chain links TRBV2 to TRBJ1-2, with D possibly being TRBD1 (5 bases). This CDR3 is 18 amino acids long. V lost 2 bases and J lost 3, with 22 bases in between. Per the germline V gene, CDR1 is SNHLY and CDR2 is FYNNEI.

The rearrangement joins TRBV7-3 to TRBJ1-1; perhaps TRBD1 as D (5 bases). Trimming took 5 bases from V and 1 from J, leaving 14 bases between them. This CDR3 comprises 15 residues. Germline loops: CDR1 SGHTA, CDR2 FQGTGA. CDR3 in amino acids: CASSLQKGQNTEAFF. The CDR3 DNA sequence: TGTGCCAGCAGCCTCCAGAAGGGGCAGAACACTGAAGCTTTCTTT.

This clonotype was seen a few times. The chain links TRBV11-2 to TRBJ2-6; 12 bases are a match to TRBD1. Per germline, CDR1 SGHAT and CDR2 FQNNGV. V lost 3 bases and J lost 2; bases outside the gene matches: 2. The CDR3 has 17 amino acids. The CDR3 spells CASSFGTGGAGANVLTF. CDR3 in DNA: TGTGCCAGCAGCTTCGGGACAGGGGGCGCTGGGGCCAACGTCCTGACTTTC.

This clonotype was observed at least ten times. The V call is TRBV12-3 or TRBV12-4, the J call TRBJ1-1, with D perhaps TRBD1 (5 bases). V was shortened by 3 bases and J by 3 bases, with 14 bases between the two germline ends. This CDR3 has 15 residues. This chain's CDR3 is CASSFEGQWDTEAFF. Written as DNA, the CDR3 is TGTGCCAGCAGTTTCGAGGGGCAGTGGGACACTGAAGCTTTCTTT.

The sample holds a few counts of this clonotype. This chain uses TRBV7-2 with TRBJ1-5, with D tentatively TRBD1 (5 bases). The CDR3 is made up of 14 amino acids. V lost 4 bases and J lost 6, with 13 bases in between. CDR1 SGHTA and CDR2 FQGNSA come from the germline V gene. CDR3 loop: CASSSTGGGQPQHF. The CDR3 nucleotides read TGTGCCAGCAGCTCCACAGGAGGTGGTCAGCCCCAGCATTTT.

This clonotype was counted at least ten times. The chain's CDR3 is CASSFYSERQETQYF. The DNA of the CDR3 is TGTGCCAGCAGCTTTTACAGCGAGCGGCAAGAGACCCAGTACTTC. The chain has TRBV7-2 and TRBJ2-5; tentative D call: TRBD2 (5 bases). From germline, CDR1 is SGHTA and CDR2 FQGNSA. Trimming stripped 3 bases from V and 2 bases from J, with 13 bases between. This CDR3 region has 15 residues.

The table lists this clonotype with a few counts. The rearrangement uses TRBV3-1 and TRBJ2-4; 8 bases align to TRBD1. The germline V gene has CDR1 LGHDT and CDR2 YNNKEL (reference sequence). V dropped 3 bases and J dropped 3; count of bases not matched to a gene: 4. The CDR3 runs to 15 residues. CDR3 sequence: CASSHRGQVKNIQYF. The DNA for the CDR3 is TGTGCCAGCAGCCACAGGGGGCAGGTCAAAAACATTCAGTACTTC.

There are a few counts of this clonotype. The rearrangement joins TRBV20-1 to TRBJ1-2, with 7 nucleotides matching TRBD1. V gave up 6 bases and J gave up 7 bases; unmatched junction bases: 14. The CDR3 contains 14 residues. Looked up from germline, CDR1 is DFQATT and CDR2 is SNEGSKA (reference sequence). Written as DNA, the CDR3 is TGCAGTGCCCAACAAACTAGGGCAGGGGGTGGCTACACCTTC. As protein: CSAQQTRAGGGYTF.

The rearrangement links TRBV12-3 or TRBV12-4 to TRBJ1-6, with a tentative D call TRBD1 (5 bases). The CDR3 has 11 amino acids. Trimming pared 1 base from V and 13 bases from J, leaving 5 bases between. CDR3 sequence (DNA): TGTGCCAGCAGTTTAGGACAGCCCCTCCACTTT. Translation gives CASSLGQPLHF.

The rearrangement uses TRBV2 and TRBJ1-3, with D uncertain. CDR1 SNHLY and CDR2 FYNNEI come from the germline V gene. The V end was cut by 6 bases, the J end by 3 bases, with 15 bases between. The CDR3 has 15 amino acids. The CDR3, as DNA: TGTGCCAGCAGATCCCAGGCCGGTTTTGGAAACACCATATATTTT. Translation: CASRSQAGFGNTIYF. Full variable domain (rest looked up from reference TRBV2 and TRBJ1-3): EPEVTQTPSHQVTQMGQEVILRCVPISNHLYFYWYRQILGQKVEFLVSFYNNEISEKSEIFDDQFSVERPDGSNFTLKIRSTKLEDSAMYFCASRSQAGFGNTIYFGEGSWLTVV.

The chain recombines TRBV28 with TRBJ1-1, with unresolved D. This CDR3 contains 11 residues. Germline CDR1 and CDR2: MDHEN and SYDVKM. Trimming removed 6 bases from V and 6 bases from J, with 8 bases in between. The CDR3 sequence: CASSSHSEAFF. The DNA of the CDR3 is TGTGCCAGCAGCTCCCATTCTGAAGCTTTCTTT.

CDR3 loop: CSANRDRGRETQYF. In DNA form, the CDR3 reads TGCAGTGCTAATAGGGACAGGGGGCGGGAGACCCAGTACTTC. This chain links TRBV20-1 with TRBJ2-5; 12 bases fit TRBD1. V lost 4 bases to trimming and J lost 5 bases; unmatched junction nucleotides: 5. CDR3 size: 14 residues. Germline CDR1 DFQATT, CDR2 SNEGSKA (reference sequence).

The V gene is TRBV6-4, the J gene TRBJ2-3, with unresolved D. Looked up from germline, CDR1 is MRHNA and CDR2 is SNTAGT. This CDR3 contains 15 residues. V lost 5 bases and J lost 2, with 14 bases in between. CDR3 residues: CASSNIGGSTDTQYF. The CDR3 coding sequence is TGTGCCAGCAGTAACATCGGCGGATCCACAGATACGCAGTATTTT.

The rearrangement joins TRBV23-1 to TRBJ2-7, with unresolved D. TRBV23-1 is an ORF, and what it does is uncertain. V was cut by 6 bases and J by 3 bases, with 15 bases left in between. CDR3 length: 14 amino acids. The CDR3 bases are TGCGCCAGCAGGGACCCACTACGGAGCTACGAGCAGTACTTC. This encodes CASRDPLRSYEQYF.

The rearrangement uses TRBV28 and TRBJ1-5; no firm D call. The ends were cut back, 8 bases at V and 3 bases at J, with 11 bases in the middle. The CDR3 has 13 amino acids. Per the germline V gene, CDR1 is MDHEN and CDR2 is SYDVKM. CDR3 DNA sequence: TGTGCCAGCCTCGAGGGATACAATCAGCCCCAGCATTTT. Protein product: CASLEGYNQPQHF.

This clonotype was detected a few times. The chain is built from TRBV12-3 or TRBV12-4 and TRBJ2-7; 7 bases align to TRBD1. Losses at the gene ends were 6 bases for V and 2 bases for J; bases not matched to a gene: 4. The CDR3 extends over 13 amino acids. CDR3 bases: TGTGCCAGCAGCGCCAGGGGGACCTACGAGCAGTACTTC. Translating it yields CASSARGTYEQYF.